The entry that follows covers one T cell receptor beta chain sequence. The data belong to a study of technical replicates of blood from a few donors. Measured with immunoSEQ multiplex PCR; TCRdb has only the in-frame clones, and not every one. This sample has tens of thousands of clones, with around 92% found just once. The CDR3 contains 18 residues. Germline CDR1 is MDHEN and CDR2 is SYDVKM. J gave up 0 bases and V 3 bases, and 10 bases lay outside the gene matches. This rearrangement joins TRBV28 to TRBJ2-3; 9 bases line up with TRBD2. The sample comprised T cells isolated from PBMCs. The source is a human donor in good health. The CDR3 region is CASSFPKTSGTSTDTQYF. DNA for the CDR3: TGTGCCAGCAGTTTTCCCAAGACTAGCGGTACTAGCACAGATACGCAGTATTTT.